This T cell receptor beta chain was observed in a study of cytomegalovirus exposure and HLA in healthy donors. Overall study findings and caveats: The authors confirmed in vitro that a few CMV-associated chains were specific for CMV antigens.

Generated by immunoSEQ multiplex PCR, the TCRdb table keeps only in-frame clones and is missing some. The table includes some 310,000 clones, roughly 87% detected once. As regards this clone: Its specificity is unknown.

The clonotype comes from a young man in good health and CMV-seronegative. The sequenced material came from PBMCs.

CDR3 nucleotide sequence: TGTGCCAGCAGCCCTAGAGGGCCGGGGTCGAACTATGGCTACACCTTC. It translates to CASSPRGPGSNYGYTF. The chain is built from TRBV7-8 and TRBJ1-2; D uncertain. The CDR3 loop spans 16 amino acids. Germline V lookup: CDR1 SGHVS, CDR2 FQNEAQ. V shed 5 bases and J shed 2 bases, with 18 bases lying between them.